These 18 T cell receptor beta chains were all obtained from the same sample, sequenced in a study of T cell changes during pregnancy in multiple sclerosis. Sequenced by immunoSEQ multiplex PCR; TCRdb stores in-frame clones only, minus some. The sample has 46,000 or so clones, 75% to 90% seen once; the top ten hold approximately 4.7%. The sequenced sample was peripheral blood, obtained in the second trimester of pregnancy. All receptors derive from a female donor in good health, enrolled as a control in a pregnancy study.

This clone was seen a single time. The V call is TRBV5-1, the J call TRBJ1-2; 9 nucleotides line up with TRBD1. There are 15 residues in the CDR3. V trimming: 4 bases; J trimming: 6 bases; junction bases outside the gene matches: 10. Germline V CDR1 and CDR2: SGHRS, YFSETQ. The CDR3 protein is CASSIQGAGADGYTF. The DNA for the CDR3 is TGCGCCAGCAGCATACAGGGGGCCGGGGCCGATGGCTACACCTTC.

CDR3 nucleotide sequence: TGTGCCAGCAGCCCACCACCCCTTAGCGGGGGACGCACAGATACGCAGTATTTT. It codes for CASSPPPLSGGRTDTQYF. The V and J genes are TRBV9 and TRBJ2-3; 9 bases fit TRBD2. J gave up 1 base and V 4 bases, and 13 bases lay outside the gene matches. Germline lookup yields CDR1 SGDLS and CDR2 YYNGEE. This CDR3 spans 18 amino acids.

V and J are TRBV6-5 and TRBJ2-5; D is possibly TRBD2 (5 bases). The germline V gene encodes CDR1 MNHEY and CDR2 SVGAGI. The CDR3 has 14 residues. Trimming left V 0 bases short and J 5 bases short, with 10 bases between. CDR3 sequence (DNA): TGTGCCAGCAGTTACTCGTCGGGAAGGGAGACCCAGTACTTC. It is translated as CASSYSSGRETQYF.

This chain uses TRBV18 with TRBJ1-5; D not certain. CDR1 and CDR2 from the germline V gene are KGHSH and LQKENI. Trimming removed 5 bases at V and 4 bases at J, with 12 bases between. The CDR3 spans 14 residues. The CDR3 region is CASSSNSQNQPQHF. The CDR3 nucleotides are TGTGCCAGCTCATCGAACAGTCAAAATCAGCCCCAGCATTTT.

The gene calls are TRBV27 and TRBJ1-5, with 9 bases lining up with TRBD1. CDR3 length equals 16 residues. Germline values: CDR1 MNHEY, CDR2 SMNVEV (reference sequence). V dropped 5 bases and J dropped 3; count of bases not matched to a gene: 8. The CDR3 is CASSPRRTGDNQPQHF. The DNA of the CDR3 is TGTGCCAGCAGTCCCCGGCGGACAGGGGACAATCAGCCCCAGCATTTT.

The chain employs TRBV5-1 and TRBJ2-1, with 10 bases aligning to TRBD2. CDR3 length: 17 residues. From germline, CDR1 is SGHRS and CDR2 YFSETQ. J gave up 7 bases and V 2 bases, and 12 bases lay outside the gene matches. CDR3 sequence reads: CASSFLPAGGPGNEQFF. The CDR3 DNA reads TGCGCCAGCAGCTTTCTGCCAGCGGGAGGGCCGGGGAATGAGCAGTTCTTC.

This sequence joins TRBV27 and TRBJ1-1, with 8 nucleotides matching TRBD1. This CDR3 spans 12 amino acids. Trimming at V came to 8 bases and at J to 5 bases, leaving 4 bases not matched to a gene. CDR1 and CDR2 from the germline V gene are MNHEY and SMNVEV (reference sequence). The CDR3 DNA follows: TGTGCCAGCGGGTGGACAGGGACTGAAGCTTTCTTT. Translated, it gives CASGWTGTEAFF.

CDR3 nucleotide sequence: TGTGCCATCAGTGAGTCGACAGTTGGCACAGATACGCAGTATTTT. This translates into CAISESTVGTDTQYF. V is TRBV10-3 and J is TRBJ2-3; D is possibly TRBD1 (5 bases). The ends were cut back, 0 bases at V and 1 base at J, with 8 bases in the middle. The CDR3 has 15 amino acids. Germline-derived CDR1 and CDR2 are ENHRY and SYGVKD.

For this clone: The sample holds other DNA sequences that translate to the same CDR3. The V call is TRBV7-2, the J call TRBJ2-5, with 7 bases aligning to TRBD2. V trimming: 4 bases; J trimming: 5 bases; junction bases outside the gene matches: 1. The CDR3 covers 12 residues. The germline CDR1 and CDR2 sequences are SGHTA and FQGNSA. CDR3 nucleotides: TGTGCCAGCAGCTCCGGGGGGGAGACCCAGTACTTC. It encodes CASSSGGETQYF.

This sequence joins TRBV28 and TRBJ1-2; 8 bases are a match to TRBD1. Per the germline V gene, CDR1 is MDHEN and CDR2 is SYDVKM. Trimming took 4 bases from V and 4 from J; bases not matched to a gene: 2. This CDR3 region has 13 residues. For the CDR3, the DNA is TGTGCCAGCAGTTCAGGACAGGGCTATGGCTACACCTTC. The encoded protein is CASSSGQGYGYTF.

The rearrangement uses TRBV30 and TRBJ2-7, with 7 bases that match TRBD1. The CDR3 has 14 residues. V shed 5 bases, J shed 5 bases, and the junction held 12 bases outside the gene matches. In germline, CDR1 is GTSNPN, CDR2 SVGIG (reference sequence). In DNA form, the CDR3 reads TGTGCCTGGCAGGGCGGCAGGGGGAAAAACGAGCAGTACTTC. Translation gives CAWQGGRGKNEQYF.

V usage is TRBV9 and J usage is TRBJ2-7, with 9 positions matching TRBD1. Germline trimming cut 0 bases from V and 2 bases from J; bases unmatched to any gene: 6. CDR3 length: 16 residues. CDR1 is SGDLS and CDR2 is YYNGEE in the germline V gene. CDR3 region: CASSVARDRETYEQYF. The DNA of the CDR3 is TGTGCCAGCAGCGTAGCCCGGGACAGGGAAACCTACGAGCAGTACTTC.

This chain links TRBV20-1 with TRBJ1-2; D is ambiguous. The CDR3 extends over 10 amino acids. V was cut by 6 bases and J by 9 bases, with 11 bases left in between. Germline-derived CDR1 and CDR2 are DFQATT and SNEGSKA (reference sequence). The CDR3 loop is CSASEASYTF. In nucleotides, the CDR3 is TGCAGTGCCTCAGAAGCGAGCTACACCTTC.

The chain is built from TRBV23-1 and TRBJ1-2; D possibly corresponds to TRBD1 (6 bases). TRBV23-1 carries the ORF label, with uncertain function. Trimming took 8 bases from V and 7 from J, leaving 17 bases between them. The CDR3 loop spans 13 amino acids. CDR3 sequence: CASQSSGGPGYTF. CDR3 nucleotide sequence: TGCGCCAGCCAGTCAAGCGGGGGCCCTGGCTACACCTTC.

The chain employs TRBV5-6 and TRBJ2-7; possible D gene TRBD1, 5 bases. Germline V CDR1 and CDR2: SGHDT, YYEEEE. CDR3 size: 14 residues. The V gene lost 4 bases and the J gene lost 3 bases, with 14 bases spanning the gap. CDR3 coding DNA: TGTGCCAGCAGCAGCGTCCCAGGGAACTACGAGCAGTACTTC. This encodes CASSSVPGNYEQYF.

CDR3 residues: CATSRVLAGAGTGELFF. The CDR3 bases are TGTGCCACCAGCAGGGTACTAGCGGGAGCGGGCACCGGGGAGCTGTTTTTT. The gene calls are TRBV15 and TRBJ2-2, with 11 bases aligning to TRBD2. The length of the CDR3 is 17 residues. J gave up 4 bases and V 3 bases, and 7 bases lay outside the gene matches. Germline V lookup: CDR1 LNHNV, CDR2 YYDKDF (reference sequence). Complete variable domain (other parts from reference TRBV15 and TRBJ2-2): DAMVIQNPRYQVTQFGKPVTLSCSQTLNHNVMYWYQQKSSQAPKLLFHYYDKDFNNEADTPDNFQSRRPNTSFCFLDIRSPGLGDTAMYLCATSRVLAGAGTGELFFGEGSRLTVL.

This clone was recorded only once. The V gene is TRBV5-6, the J gene TRBJ2-7; tentative D call: TRBD1 (5 bases). V dropped 4 bases and J dropped 0 bases, with 11 bases sitting between them. The CDR3 consists of 14 residues. Germline CDR1 is SGHDT and CDR2 is YYEEEE. The CDR3 region has the DNA TGTGCCAGCAGCCCGGGTGACAGCTCCTACGAGCAGTACTTC. It specifies CASSPGDSSYEQYF.

This clone was seen only once. This chain uses TRBV27 with TRBJ2-4; perhaps TRBD1 as D (7 bases). CDR1 is MNHEY, CDR2 SMNVEV, per germline (reference sequence). V was shortened by 5 bases and J by 3 bases, with 14 bases between the two germline ends. This CDR3 has 15 amino acids. CDR3 sequence (DNA): TGTGCCAGCAGTCTCGGAGGGGGCCACAAAAACATTCAGTACTTC. Protein: CASSLGGGHKNIQYF.